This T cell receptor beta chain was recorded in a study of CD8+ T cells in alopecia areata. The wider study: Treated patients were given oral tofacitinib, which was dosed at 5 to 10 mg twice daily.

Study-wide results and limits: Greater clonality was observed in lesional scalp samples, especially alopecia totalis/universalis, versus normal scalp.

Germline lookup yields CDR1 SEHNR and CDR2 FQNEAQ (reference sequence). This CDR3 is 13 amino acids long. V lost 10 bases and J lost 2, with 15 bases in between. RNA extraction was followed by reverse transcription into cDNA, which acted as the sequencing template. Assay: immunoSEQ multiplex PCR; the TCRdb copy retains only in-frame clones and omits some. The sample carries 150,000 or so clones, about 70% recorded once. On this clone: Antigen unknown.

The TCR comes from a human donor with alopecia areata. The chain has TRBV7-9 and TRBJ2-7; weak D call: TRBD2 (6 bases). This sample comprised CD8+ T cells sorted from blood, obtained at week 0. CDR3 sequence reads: CATSLEGPYEQYF. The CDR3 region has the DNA TGTGCCACCTCGTTGGAGGGTCCCTACGAGCAGTACTTC. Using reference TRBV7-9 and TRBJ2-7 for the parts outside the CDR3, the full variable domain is DTGVSQNPRHKITKRGQNVTFRCDPISEHNRLYWYRQTLGQGPEFLTYFQNEAQLEKSRLLSDRFSAERPKGSFSTLEIQRTEQGDSAMYLCATSLEGPYEQYFGPGTRLTVT.